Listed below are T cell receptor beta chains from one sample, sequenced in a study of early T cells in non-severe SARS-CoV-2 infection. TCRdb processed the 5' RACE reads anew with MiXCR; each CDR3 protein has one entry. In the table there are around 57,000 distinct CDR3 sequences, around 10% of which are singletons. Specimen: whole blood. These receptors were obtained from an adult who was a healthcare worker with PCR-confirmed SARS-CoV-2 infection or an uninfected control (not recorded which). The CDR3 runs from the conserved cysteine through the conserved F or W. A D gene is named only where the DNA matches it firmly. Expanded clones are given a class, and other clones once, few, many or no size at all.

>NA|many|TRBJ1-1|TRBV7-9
TGTGCCAGCCTACCCTTTGGGAACACTGAAGCTTTCTTT
CASLPFGNTEAFF
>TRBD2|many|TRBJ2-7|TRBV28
TGTGCCAGCAGTCCAAGGACTAGCTTGTACTTC
CASSPRTSLYF
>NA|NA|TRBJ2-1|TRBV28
TGTGCCAGTTATGAAGTGGGGGCTGGGAATGAGCAGTTCTTC
CASYEVGAGNEQFF
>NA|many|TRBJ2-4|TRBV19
TGTGCCAGTATGGAGACAGGTGGAAACATTCAGTACTTC
CASMETGGNIQYF
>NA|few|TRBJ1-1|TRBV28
TGTGCCAGCCGAGACATGAACACTGAAGCTTTCTTT
CASRDMNTEAFF
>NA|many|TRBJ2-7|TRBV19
TGTGCCAGTAGTATAGATGGAGCTACCTACGAGCAGTACTTC
CASSIDGATYEQYF
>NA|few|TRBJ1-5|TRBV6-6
TGTGCCAGCAGCGGTGGGAGCAATCAGCCCCAGCATTTT
CASSGGSNQPQHF
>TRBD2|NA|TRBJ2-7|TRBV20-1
TGCAGTGCTGAGACGGGACTAGCGGGGGGAACCTACGAGCAGTACTTC
CSAETGLAGGTYEQYF
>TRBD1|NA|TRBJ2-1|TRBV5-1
TGCGCCAGCAGCTTTTCAGGGGGCGATGAGCAGTTCTTC
CASSFSGGDEQFF
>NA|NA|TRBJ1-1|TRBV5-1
TGCGCCAGCAGCTGGGGACAAAGCACTGAAGCTTTCTTT
CASSWGQSTEAFF
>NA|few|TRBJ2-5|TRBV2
TGTGCCAGTGGGGTTTTCCAAGAGACCCAGTACTTC
CASGVFQETQYF
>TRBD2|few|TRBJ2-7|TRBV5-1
TGCGCCAGCAGCCGAGGACTAGACCTGTTAAACGAGCAGTACTTC
CASSRGLDLLNEQYF
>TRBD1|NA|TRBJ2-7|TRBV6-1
TGTGCCAGCGGGACAGATTCATACGAGCAGTACTTC
CASGTDSYEQYF
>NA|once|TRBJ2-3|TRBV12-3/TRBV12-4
TGTGCCAGCAGAAGTCATGGAACAGATACGCAGTATTTT
CASRSHGTDTQYF
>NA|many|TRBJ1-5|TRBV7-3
TGTGCCAGCAGCCGGGACAATGATCAGCCCCAGCATTTT
CASSRDNDQPQHF
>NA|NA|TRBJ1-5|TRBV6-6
TGTGCCAGCAGTTACTCGTTAGGGAACAATCAGCCCCAGCATTTT
CASSYSLGNNQPQHF
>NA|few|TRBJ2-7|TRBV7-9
TGTGCCAGCAGCCCCGGCTTCCAGTTGCACGAGCAGTACTTC
CASSPGFQLHEQYF
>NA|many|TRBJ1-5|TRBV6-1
TGTGCCAGCAAACAGTATAGCAATCAGCCCCAGCATTTT
CASKQYSNQPQHF
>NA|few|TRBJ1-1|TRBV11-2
TGTGCCAGCAGCTTAGAGCCGGGAGCCAGGGCTTTCTTT
CASSLEPGARAFF
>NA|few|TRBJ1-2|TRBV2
TGTGCCAGCCAAACAGGGTTAGGAGGCTACACCTTC
CASQTGLGGYTF
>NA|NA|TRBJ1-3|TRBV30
TGTGCCTGGAGTTTCTCAGACACCATATATTTT
CAWSFSDTIYF
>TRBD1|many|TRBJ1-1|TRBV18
TGTGCCAGCTCGGCAGGAGACAGGGATACTGAAGCTTTCTTT
CASSAGDRDTEAFF
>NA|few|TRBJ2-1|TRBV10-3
TGTGCCTCGGGGCAGAACAATGAGCAGTTCTTC
CASGQNNEQFF
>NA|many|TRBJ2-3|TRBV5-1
TGCGCCAGCAGCTTTGGCGTCGTCGACACAGATACGCAGTATTTT
CASSFGVVDTDTQYF
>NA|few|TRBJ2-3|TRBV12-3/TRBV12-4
TGTGCCAGCAGTTTAGGAGGTGAGGCGCAGTATTTT
CASSLGGEAQYF
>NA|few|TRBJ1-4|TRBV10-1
TGCGCCAGCAGCGCCGGATTAGGCCTTTATGAAAAACTGTTTTTT
CASSAGLGLYEKLFF
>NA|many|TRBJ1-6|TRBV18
TGTGCCAGCTCTCAGGCCCAGGGGCAAAATTCACCCCTCCACTTT
CASSQAQGQNSPLHF
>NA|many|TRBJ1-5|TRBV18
TGTGCCAGCTCACCCCGGCCGGACGGCAATCAGCCCCAGCATTTT
CASSPRPDGNQPQHF
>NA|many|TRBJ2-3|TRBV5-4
TGTGCCAGCAGCCAATTCTTGGGGGGGGCAGGCACAGATACGCAGTATTTT
CASSQFLGGAGTDTQYF
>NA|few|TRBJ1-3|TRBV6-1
TGTGCCAGCAGTCAACAGCCGGGACTCTCTGGAAACACCATATATTTT
CASSQQPGLSGNTIYF
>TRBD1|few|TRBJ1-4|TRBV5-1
TGCGCCAGCAGCCGGACAGGGGACGAAGAAAAACTGTTTTTT
CASSRTGDEEKLFF
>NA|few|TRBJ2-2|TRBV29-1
TGCAGCGTTCGTAAGGCAGGGGACACCGGGGAGCTGTTTTTT
CSVRKAGDTGELFF
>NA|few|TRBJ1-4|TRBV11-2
TGTGCCAGCAGCCCAACAGGGTTCGGCGAAAAACTGTTTTTT
CASSPTGFGEKLFF
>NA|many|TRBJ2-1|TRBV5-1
TGCGCCAGCAGCTTGAATGACAGGCCCGGCCATGAGCAGTTCTTC
CASSLNDRPGHEQFF
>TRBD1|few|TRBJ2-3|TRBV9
TGTGCCAGCAGCTTGACAGGGGCTGCGCATGTAGATACGCAGTATTTT
CASSLTGAAHVDTQYF
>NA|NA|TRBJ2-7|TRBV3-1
TGTGCCAGCAGCCAAGAGGAAACCCTTAGGTACTTC
CASSQEETLRYF
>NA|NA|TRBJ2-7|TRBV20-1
TGCAGTGCTAGAGAGGGTACCCCGGGAACGACCTACGAGCAGTACTTC
CSAREGTPGTTYEQYF
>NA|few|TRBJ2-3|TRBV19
TGTGCCAGTAGTATCGGGGACACTGAAGATACGCAGTATTTT
CASSIGDTEDTQYF
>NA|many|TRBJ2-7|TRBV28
TGTGCCAGCAGCCAATCCAGTAACTCCTACGAGCAGTACTTC
CASSQSSNSYEQYF
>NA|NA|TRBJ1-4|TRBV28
TGTGCCAGCAGTTTAGGGGGCGGAGGTGAAAAACTGTTTTTT
CASSLGGGGEKLFF
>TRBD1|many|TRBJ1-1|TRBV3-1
TGTGCCAGCAGCCAACCGGGACAGGGAACCACTGAAGCTTTCTTT
CASSQPGQGTTEAFF
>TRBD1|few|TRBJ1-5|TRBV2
TGTGCCAGCAGACGGGACAGGGGTGGCAATCAGCCCCAGCATTTT
CASRRDRGGNQPQHF
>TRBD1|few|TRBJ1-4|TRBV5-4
TGTGCCAGCAGCCCGCGGACAGGGGGCGGTGAAAAACTGTTTTTT
CASSPRTGGGEKLFF
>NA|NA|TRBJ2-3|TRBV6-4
TGTGCCAGCAGTAGTTCCGTCACAGATACGCAGTATTTT
CASSSSVTDTQYF
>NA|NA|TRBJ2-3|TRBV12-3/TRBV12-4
TGTGCCAGCAGTTTAGAGGCAGATACGCAGTATTTT
CASSLEADTQYF
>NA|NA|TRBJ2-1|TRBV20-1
TGCAGTGCTAGACTGGTTCCTTCCCAGTTCTTC
CSARLVPSQFF
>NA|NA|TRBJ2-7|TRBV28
TGTGCCAGCAGCCTAAACGGTCCGGGCGAGCAGTACTTC
CASSLNGPGEQYF
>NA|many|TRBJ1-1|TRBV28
TGTGCCAGCAACGGGGGACCAATTATTGAAGCTTTCTTT
CASNGGPIIEAFF
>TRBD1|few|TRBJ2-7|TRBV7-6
TGTGCCAGCAGTTTTGAGGGACAGGGTTCCTACGAGCAGTACTTC
CASSFEGQGSYEQYF
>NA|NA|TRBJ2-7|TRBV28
TGTGCCAGCAGCGATCCCGCCGGGGGACCAGGGACGTCCTACGAGCAGTACTTC
CASSDPAGGPGTSYEQYF
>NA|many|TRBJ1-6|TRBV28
TGTGCCAGCAGCTTGGGGTCGAGCTCCTATAATTCACCCCTCCACTTT
CASSLGSSSYNSPLHF
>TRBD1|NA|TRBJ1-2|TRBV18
TGTGCCAGCTCGCCGGACAGGGGGCGAGATAACTATGGCTACACCTTC
CASSPDRGRDNYGYTF
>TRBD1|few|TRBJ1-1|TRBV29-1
TGCAGCGTTGAAGATTTACAGGGGGAAGCTTTCTTT
CSVEDLQGEAFF